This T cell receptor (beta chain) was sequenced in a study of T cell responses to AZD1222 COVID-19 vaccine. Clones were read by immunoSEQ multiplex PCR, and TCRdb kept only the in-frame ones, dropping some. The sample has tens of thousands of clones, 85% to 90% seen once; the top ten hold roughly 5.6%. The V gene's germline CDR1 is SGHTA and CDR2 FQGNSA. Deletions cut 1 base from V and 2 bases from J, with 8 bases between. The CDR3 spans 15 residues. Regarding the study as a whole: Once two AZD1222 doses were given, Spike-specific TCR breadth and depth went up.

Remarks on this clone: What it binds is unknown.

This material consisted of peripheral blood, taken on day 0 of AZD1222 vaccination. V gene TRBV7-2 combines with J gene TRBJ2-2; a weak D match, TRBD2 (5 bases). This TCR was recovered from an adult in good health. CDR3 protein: CASSLGRGNTGELFF. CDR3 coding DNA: TGTGCCAGCAGCTTAGGCCGGGGAAACACCGGGGAGCTGTTTTTT.